The clone carrying this T cell receptor (beta chain) has more than one count but fewer than ten. The data derive from a study of blood T cell repertoires in COVID-19. Study in general: Both acute and convalescent COVID-19 samples were obtained from the United States, Italy and Spain. The cDNA or gDNA used as material had been derived from T cells, B-cell-depleted T cells, or PBMCs.

Authors' processing steps: Amplification of reference gene primers provided the estimated nucleated cell counts. Here immunoSEQ multiplex PCR was the method, and the copy in TCRdb shows in-frame clones only, minus some. D and trimming come from the DNA, and the V and J calls and clone size come from that table. Of around 68,000 clones in the sample, about 91% were seen once. Source material: peripheral blood. The origin of this receptor is a woman aged 50 to 65 with acute or convalescent COVID-19.

CDR3 bases: TGCGCCAGCAGCCAAGGACAGGGGAATGAAAAACTGTTTTTT. It encodes CASSQGQGNEKLFF. V usage is TRBV4-1 and J usage is TRBJ1-4; 8 bases fit TRBD1. Germline trimming cut 1 base from V and 5 bases from J; bases unmatched to any gene: 0. This CDR3 is built from 14 residues. Germline values: CDR1 MGHRA, CDR2 YSYEKL.